Listed below are T cell receptor beta chains from one sample, sequenced in a study of T-cell memory formation after mild COVID-19. Using its own MiXCR run on the 5' RACE reads, TCRdb lists one record per CDR3 protein. Here the sample spans some 490,000 distinct CDR3 sequences, 15% to 20% being singletons. Specimen: PBMCs or a T cell subset sorted from them (not recorded which). The receptor set was obtained from an adult woman who had mild COVID-19 (a few samples of this study predate the infection). Cell type and time point are not known. The CDR3 runs from the conserved cysteine through the conserved F or W. The D gene is left open where the match is weak. A row's size may be missing; if present it is once, few, many or a size class.

D,J,V,size,DNA,CDR3
TRBD1,TRBJ1-1,TRBV10-3,few,TGTGCCATCAGTGAGCCCCTAGGGGGCCTCACTGAAGCTTTCTTT,CAISEPLGGLTEAFF
-,TRBJ1-1,TRBV5-1,-,TGCGCCAGCAGCTGGGGTCAGGGTATGAACACTGAAGCTTTCTTT,CASSWGQGMNTEAFF
-,TRBJ2-7,TRBV5-1,-,TGCGCCAGCAGCAGGGAAAGCGAGCAGTACTTC,CASSRESEQYF
-,TRBJ2-1,TRBV5-1,many,TGCGCCAGCAGCTTGGAGGGACCCTACAATGAGCAGTTCTTC,CASSLEGPYNEQFF
TRBD2,TRBJ2-1,TRBV3-1,few,TGTGCCAGCAGCCAAGCTGGGACTAGCGGCAATGAGCAGTTCTTC,CASSQAGTSGNEQFF
TRBD1,TRBJ1-2,TRBV12-3/TRBV12-4,many,TGTGCCACCCAACGGACAGGCTATGGCTACACCTTC,CATQRTGYGYTF
TRBD1,TRBJ2-3,TRBV6-5,few,TGTGCCAGCACCGCACAGGGGAAAGAGACAGATACGCAGTATTTT,CASTAQGKETDTQYF
-,TRBJ2-3,TRBV12-3/TRBV12-4,few,TGTGCCAGCAGTTCTGGTAGTCCGGCAGATACGCAGTATTTT,CASSSGSPADTQYF
-,TRBJ2-3,TRBV7-2,few,TGTGCCAGCAGCTTTGGCAGCTTAGATACGCAGTATTTT,CASSFGSLDTQYF
TRBD2,TRBJ2-1,TRBV5-1,few,TGCGCCAGTACCCGACTAGCGGGGTACAATGAGCAGTTCTTC,CASTRLAGYNEQFF
-,TRBJ1-5,TRBV6-6,-,TGTGCCAGCAGCATCCAGTCGGACAATCAGCCCCAGCATTTT,CASSIQSDNQPQHF
TRBD2,TRBJ2-1,TRBV29-1,few,TGCAGCGTTGAAGGACTAGCGGGGGGGATCGATTACAATGAGCAGTTCTTC,CSVEGLAGGIDYNEQFF
-,TRBJ2-4,TRBV7-6,few,TGTGCCAGCAGCTTAGCGAGGGGGGGGGAAGCCAAAAACATTCAGTACTTC,CASSLARGGEAKNIQYF
TRBD1,TRBJ2-7,TRBV14,few,TGTGCCAGCAGCGTAGCAGGGGGAGCTCCCTACGAGCAGTACTTC,CASSVAGGAPYEQYF
TRBD2,TRBJ2-1,TRBV7-3,-,TGTGCCAGCAGGGGGACTAGCGGCAATGAGCAGTTCTTC,CASRGTSGNEQFF
TRBD2,TRBJ2-1,TRBV7-7,-,TGTGCTAGCAGCTTAGCGGGAAACGCGGGAGTAGAGCAGTTCTTC,CASSLAGNAGVEQFF
-,TRBJ1-2,TRBV7-9,few,TGTGCCAGCAGCCCACCTTCGCTCAGGGTAACTGGCTACACCTTC,CASSPPSLRVTGYTF
TRBD1,TRBJ2-3,TRBV5-4,-,TGTGCCAGCAGCATAGGGACAGGGGGCCAAGATACGCAGTATTTT,CASSIGTGGQDTQYF
-,TRBJ2-3,TRBV3-1,-,TGTGCCAGCAGCCAACCCTCTAGCGTACCTCCAACAGATACGCAGTATTTT,CASSQPSSVPPTDTQYF
-,TRBJ2-1,TRBV3-1,few,TGTGCCAGCAGCCCTAGCGTATCCTACAATGAGCAGTTCTTC,CASSPSVSYNEQFF
TRBD2,TRBJ2-1,TRBV12-3/TRBV12-4,few,TGTGCCAGCAGCCTCCAAGGACGGGGGAGGGATGAGCAGTTCTTC,CASSLQGRGRDEQFF
-,TRBJ2-5,TRBV15,few,TGTGCCACCAGCCAGGGCCAAGAGACCCAGTACTTC,CATSQGQETQYF
-,TRBJ2-2,TRBV7-3,few,TGTGCCAGCAGCTTATCGGTTCGGCGTGACACCGGGGAGCTGTTTTTT,CASSLSVRRDTGELFF
-,TRBJ1-2,TRBV29-1,-,TGCAGCGTTGGAACCGAGGGCTACACCTTC,CSVGTEGYTF
-,TRBJ2-3,TRBV25-1,few,TGTGCCAGCAGTAAGGGAATTACTAGCACAGATACGCAGTATTTT,CASSKGITSTDTQYF
-,TRBJ2-1,TRBV7-8,few,TGTGCCAGCAGCTTAGCCCGCGTGGGGCCTCGTAATGAGCAGTTCTTC,CASSLARVGPRNEQFF
-,TRBJ2-2,TRBV7-9,-,TGTGCCAGCAGCTTCCCATCGAACACCGGGGAGCTGTTTTTT,CASSFPSNTGELFF
TRBD1,TRBJ1-5,TRBV20-1,many,TGCAGCGCACGACAGGGGAATCAGCCCCAGCATTTT,CSARQGNQPQHF
-,TRBJ2-2,TRBV18,-,TGTGCCAGCTCACCAGCTTCGGAGATTCACACCAAGATCTCCGGGGAGCTGTTTTTT,CASSPASEIHTKISGELFF
-,TRBJ2-1,TRBV3-1,few,TGTGCCAGCAGCCAAGGGGAAGAACAGTACAATGAGCAGTTCTTC,CASSQGEEQYNEQFF
-,TRBJ2-1,TRBV6-6,few,TGTGCCAGCAGTCTCTGGGCAGGCGAAGAGAATGAGCAGTTCTTC,CASSLWAGEENEQFF
-,TRBJ2-7,TRBV7-9,-,TGTGCCAGCAGCATCCAACAAGGGGGGGCTCACGAGCAGTACTTC,CASSIQQGGAHEQYF
TRBD2,TRBJ2-1,TRBV15,-,TGTGCCACCTCTGGACTAGCGGGCTCCTACAATGAGCAGTTCTTC,CATSGLAGSYNEQFF
-,TRBJ2-4,TRBV5-1,-,TGCGCCAGCAGCCCGACCAACTCGGCCAAAAACATTCAGTACTTC,CASSPTNSAKNIQYF
-,TRBJ2-3,TRBV27,few,TGTGCCAGCAGTAATCAAGCGGGAGATACGCAGTATTTT,CASSNQAGDTQYF
TRBD2,TRBJ2-1,TRBV4-2,-,TGTGCCAGCAGCCAAGCAACCATAGCGGGAGGGAGAAGCTCCTACAATGAGCAGTTCTTC,CASSQATIAGGRSSYNEQFF
-,TRBJ2-1,TRBV7-9,-,TGTGCCAGCAGCTCACCCCCAGGGAGGCAGTTCTTC,CASSSPPGRQFF
-,TRBJ2-7,TRBV29-1,-,TGCAGCGTTCAGTGGGCCTACGAGCAGTACTTC,CSVQWAYEQYF
-,TRBJ2-1,TRBV3-1,-,TGTGCCAGCAGCCAAGGTGGTAGCGGCTCCTACAATGAGCAGTTCTTC,CASSQGGSGSYNEQFF
TRBD2,TRBJ2-1,TRBV2,-,TGTGCCAGCAGCGACGCGGGACTAGCGACAGGGGATGAGCAGTTCTTC,CASSDAGLATGDEQFF
TRBD2,TRBJ2-5,TRBV25-1,-,TGTGCCAGCCAACGATCCGCGGGGGACCTCCAAGAGACCCAGTACTTC,CASQRSAGDLQETQYF
TRBD1,TRBJ1-2,TRBV7-9,few,TGTGCCAGCAGCGAACAGGGGCCCAACTATGGCTACACCTTC,CASSEQGPNYGYTF
TRBD2,TRBJ2-1,TRBV24-1,few,TGTGCCACCAGTGATTTGGGTGACGGGGGGGCCCACCCTGAGCAGTTCTTC,CATSDLGDGGAHPEQFF
-,TRBJ2-3,TRBV3-1,once,TGTGCCAGCAGCCCCTCGAGGGGGGCCCCAGCTAGCACAGATACGCAGTATTTT,CASSPSRGAPASTDTQYF
-,TRBJ2-5,TRBV27,-,TGTGCCAGCAGTTTATCAGTGGCAGCCCTTGGAGAGACCCAGTACTTC,CASSLSVAALGETQYF
-,TRBJ1-3,TRBV18,-,TGTGCCAGCTCACCAGCGGGCGGATACTCTGGAAACACCATATATTTT,CASSPAGGYSGNTIYF
-,TRBJ1-1,TRBV6-1,few,TGTGCCAGCAGAAGAGAGGTGACCCTGAACACTGAAGCTTTCTTT,CASRREVTLNTEAFF
TRBD2,TRBJ2-1,TRBV5-5,many,TGTGCCAGCAGCTTTGACGCTAGCGGGTACAATGAGCAGTTCTTC,CASSFDASGYNEQFF
-,TRBJ2-1,TRBV10-3,few,TGTGCCATCAGTGAGTCGATGGAGGGGGCAGGTGAGCAGTTCTTC,CAISESMEGAGEQFF
-,TRBJ2-7,TRBV6-5,few,TGTGCCAGCAGCACCTTACCGCCGCTTTCCTACGAGCAGTACTTC,CASSTLPPLSYEQYF
-,TRBJ2-2,TRBV6-2/TRBV6-3,-,TGTGCCAGCAGTTACCATGGGACTCAAAACACCGGGGAGCTGTTTTTT,CASSYHGTQNTGELFF
-,TRBJ2-1,TRBV9,-,TGTGCCAGCAGCGTAGTTAGGAGGCCCTACAATGAGCAGTTCTTC,CASSVVRRPYNEQFF
-,TRBJ2-3,TRBV7-8,few,TGTGCCAGCAGCCCTATTAGTTTGAGGACGCAGTATTTT,CASSPISLRTQYF
-,TRBJ2-2,TRBV20-1,few,TGCAGTGCCATTGACAGACGCCCGAACACCGGGGAGCTGTTTTTT,CSAIDRRPNTGELFF
TRBD2,TRBJ2-3,TRBV20-1,-,TGCAGTGCTAGGCCGCCCACCTGGACTAGCGGGTTAAGAACAGATACGCAGTATTTT,CSARPPTWTSGLRTDTQYF